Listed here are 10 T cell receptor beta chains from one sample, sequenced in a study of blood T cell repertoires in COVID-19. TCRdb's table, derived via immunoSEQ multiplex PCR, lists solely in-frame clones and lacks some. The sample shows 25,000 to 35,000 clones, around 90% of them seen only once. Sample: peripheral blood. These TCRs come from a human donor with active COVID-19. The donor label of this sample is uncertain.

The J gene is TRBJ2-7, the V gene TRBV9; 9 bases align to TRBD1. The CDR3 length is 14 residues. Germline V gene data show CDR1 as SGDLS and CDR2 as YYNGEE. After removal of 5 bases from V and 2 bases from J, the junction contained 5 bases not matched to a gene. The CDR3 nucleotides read TGTGCCAGCAGTGAAGGACAGGGGACCTACGAGCAGTACTTC. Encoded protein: CASSEGQGTYEQYF.

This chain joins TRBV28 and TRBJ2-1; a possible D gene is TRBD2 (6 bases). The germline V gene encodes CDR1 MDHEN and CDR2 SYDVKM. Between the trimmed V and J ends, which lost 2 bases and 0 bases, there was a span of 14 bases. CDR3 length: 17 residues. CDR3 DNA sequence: TGTGCCAGCAGTTTACCAATTAGCGGTTCCTCCTACAATGAGCAGTTCTTC. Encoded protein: CASSLPISGSSYNEQFF. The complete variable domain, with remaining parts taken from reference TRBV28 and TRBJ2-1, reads DVKVTQSSRYLVKRTGEKVFLECVQDMDHENMFWYRQDPGLGLRLIYFSYDVKMKEKGDIPEGYSVSREKKERFSLILESASTNQTSMYLCASSLPISGSSYNEQFFGPGTRLTVL.

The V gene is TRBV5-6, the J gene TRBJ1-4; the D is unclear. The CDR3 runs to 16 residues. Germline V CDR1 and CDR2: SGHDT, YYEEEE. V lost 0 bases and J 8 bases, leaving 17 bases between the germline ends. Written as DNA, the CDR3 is TGTGCCAGCAGCTTGGATCCCGGAGGTACGGGAGAAAAACTGTTTTTT. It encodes CASSLDPGGTGEKLFF.

The CDR3 protein is CASSPGQGGTEAFF. The CDR3 region has the DNA TGTGCCAGCAGCCCCGGACAGGGGGGGACTGAAGCTTTCTTT. The chain employs TRBV9 and TRBJ1-1; 10 bases are shared with TRBD1. V shed 4 bases and J 5 bases; nucleotides not matched to a gene: 5. Germline-derived CDR1 and CDR2 are SGDLS and YYNGEE. The CDR3 runs to 14 residues.

CDR3: CASSQDRSGRGGNTIYF. Here the CDR3 DNA reads TGTGCCAGCAGCCAAGATCGGTCGGGCAGGGGCGGAAACACCATATATTTT. The chain recombines TRBV3-1 (or the pseudogene TRBV3-2) with TRBJ1-3, with a possible D match to TRBD1 (6 bases). This CDR3 has 17 residues. CDR1 is LGHDT, CDR2 YNNKEL, per germline (reference sequence). The germline V and J ends were trimmed by 0 bases and 4 bases, with 16 bases remaining between them.

The CDR3 DNA sequence: TGTGCCAGCAGTCTGGGTCCCGGGACAGGGATACGGAATGAGCAGTTCTTC. This sequence encodes CASSLGPGTGIRNEQFF. The V and J genes are TRBV27 and TRBJ2-1, with 9 bases that match TRBD1. CDR1 is MNHEY, CDR2 SMNVEV, per germline (reference sequence). With V trimmed by 5 bases and J by 7 bases, 15 bases remained unmatched. This CDR3 spans 17 amino acids.

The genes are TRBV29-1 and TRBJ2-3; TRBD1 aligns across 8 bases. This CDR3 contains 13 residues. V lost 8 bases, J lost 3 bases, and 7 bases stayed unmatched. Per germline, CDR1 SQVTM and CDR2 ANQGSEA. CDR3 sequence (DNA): TGCAGCCTCAGGGGGCGCGTAACAGATACGCAGTATTTT. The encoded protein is CSLRGRVTDTQYF.

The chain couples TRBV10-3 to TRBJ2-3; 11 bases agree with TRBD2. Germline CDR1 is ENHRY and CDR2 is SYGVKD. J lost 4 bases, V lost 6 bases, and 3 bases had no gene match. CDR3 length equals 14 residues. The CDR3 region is CAISTSGSPDTQYF. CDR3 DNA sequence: TGTGCCATCAGCACTAGCGGGAGCCCAGATACGCAGTATTTT.

CDR3 sequence (DNA): TGTGCCAGCAGCCCAGAGGCCGCCTATGGCTACACCTTC. Translating it yields CASSPEAAYGYTF. This rearrangement joins TRBV9 to TRBJ1-2; D is ambiguous. Germline V gene sequence: CDR1 SGDLS, CDR2 YYNGEE. This CDR3 region has 13 residues. V was pared by 4 bases and J by 4 bases, with 11 bases between.

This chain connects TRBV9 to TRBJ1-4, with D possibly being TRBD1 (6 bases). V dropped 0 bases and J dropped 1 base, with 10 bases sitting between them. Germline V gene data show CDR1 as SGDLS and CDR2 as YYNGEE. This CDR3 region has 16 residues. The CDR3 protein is CASSVGTGQTNEKLFF. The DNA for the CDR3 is TGTGCCAGCAGCGTAGGTACAGGGCAAACTAATGAAAAACTGTTTTTT.